The 29 T cell receptor beta chains given below trace back to one sample, sequenced in a study of cytotoxic CD8 clonotypes in ibrutinib-treated CLL. Assay: immunoSEQ multiplex PCR; the TCRdb copy retains only in-frame clones and omits some. The sample yields 150,000 to 200,000 clones, roughly 84% seen once. The material sequenced was PBMCs, taken at disease progression, from a patient treated with ibrutinib. The receptors originated from a human donor with chronic lymphocytic leukemia.

The chain is built from TRBV10-3 and TRBJ2-3; possible D gene TRBD2, 5 bases. The CDR3 is 16 residues long. V lost 2 bases and J lost 2, with 14 bases in between. From germline, CDR1 is ENHRY and CDR2 SYGVKD. The CDR3 DNA reads as TGTGCCATCAGTGAGGAGGGCTACCAACACACAGATACGCAGTATTTT. This encodes CAISEEGYQHTDTQYF.

CDR3 residues: CASSLRSLSTDTQYF. The CDR3 DNA sequence: TGTGCCAGCAGTCTTAGGTCACTAAGCACAGATACGCAGTATTTT. V and J are TRBV27 and TRBJ2-3; D is unclear. The V gene's germline CDR1 is MNHEY and CDR2 SMNVEV (reference sequence). V lost 5 bases and J lost 0, with 12 bases in between. This CDR3 spans 15 amino acids.

This chain uses TRBV4-3 with TRBJ2-7; the D is unclear. This CDR3 is 15 amino acids long. Germline values: CDR1 LGHNA, CDR2 YSLEER. Between the trimmed V and J ends, which lost 0 bases and 7 bases, there was a span of 16 bases. CDR3: CASSQDVTPGWEQYF. The DNA for the CDR3 is TGCGCCAGCAGCCAAGATGTCACCCCTGGATGGGAGCAGTACTTC.

This clone was observed a handful of times. The rearrangement links TRBV10-3 to TRBJ2-3, with D perhaps TRBD1 or TRBD2 (5 bases each). Germline CDR1 and CDR2: ENHRY and SYGVKD. The CDR3 has 15 amino acids. V lost 6 bases and J 8 bases, leaving 21 bases between the germline ends. The chain's CDR3 is CAIRTTTDPAGTQYF. The CDR3 DNA sequence: TGTGCCATCAGGACAACGACAGATCCGGCGGGTACGCAGTATTTT.

V is TRBV9 and J is TRBJ2-5, with D perhaps TRBD1 (5 bases). With 0 bases removed from V and 4 bases from J, the gap between germline ends came to 10 bases. Germline loops: CDR1 SGDLS, CDR2 YYNGEE. The CDR3 runs 14 residues. This CDR3 reads CASSVGQSVETQYF. As DNA, the CDR3 is TGTGCCAGCAGCGTAGGACAGTCGGTAGAGACCCAGTACTTC.

The V call is TRBV6-1, the J call TRBJ2-7; D possibly corresponds to TRBD2 (5 bases). V lost 8 bases to trimming and J lost 0 bases, with 14 bases between them. CDR1 and CDR2 (germline): MNHNS, SASEGT. The CDR3 has 14 residues. The CDR3 loop is CASFRRETSYEQYF. The DNA for the CDR3 is TGTGCCAGCTTTCGAAGGGAGACCTCCTACGAGCAGTACTTC.

V gene TRBV7-2 combines with J gene TRBJ1-3; TRBD1 is a possible D gene (5 bases). The CDR3 totals 15 residues. Trimming cost V 8 bases and J 0 bases, with 14 bases left between them. CDR1 is SGHTA and CDR2 is FQGNSA in the germline V gene. The CDR3 DNA reads TGTGCCAGCGGACCCCGGGACGCCTCTGGAAACACCATATATTTT. It is translated as CASGPRDASGNTIYF.

This clone has a handful of counts. Compared with germline, one end of the junction differs, possibly owing to a read error. The chain couples TRBV30 to TRBJ1-1; a possible D gene is TRBD1 (6 bases). Germline loops: CDR1 GTSNPN, CDR2 SVGIG (reference sequence). This CDR3 has 13 amino acids. The chain's CDR3 is CAWSMGAHGVWEF. The CDR3 DNA reads TGTGCCTGGAGTATGGGGGCGCACGGCGTATGGGAATTT. Based on the CDR3 plus reference TRBV30 and TRBJ1-1, the full variable domain is SQTIHQWPATLVQPVGSPLSLECTVEGTSNPNLYWYRQAAGRGLQLLFYSVGIGQISSEVPQNLSASRPQDRQFILSSKKLLLSDSGFYLCAWSMGAHGVWEFGQGTRLTVV.

The rearrangement joins TRBV7-2 to TRBJ2-2, with D tentatively TRBD1 (6 bases). Trimming left V 5 bases short and J 4 bases short, with 14 bases between. The CDR3 length is 15 residues. Germline V gene lookup returns CDR1 SGHTA and CDR2 FQGNSA. CDR3 in amino acids: CASSPPGQSTGELFF. CDR3 coding DNA: TGTGCCAGCAGCCCCCCTGGACAGAGCACCGGGGAGCTGTTTTTT.

The genes are TRBV11-3 and TRBJ1-2; possible D gene TRBD1, 5 bases. V was shortened by 0 bases and J by 4 bases, with 12 bases between the two germline ends. Germline V CDR1 and CDR2: SGHNT, YENEEA. There are 15 residues in the CDR3. DNA of the CDR3: TGTGCCAGCAGCTTAGATATGGGACGGAGCTATGGCTACACCTTC. It is translated as CASSLDMGRSYGYTF.

The rearrangement joins TRBV15 to TRBJ1-5, with TRBD1 as a possible D gene (5 bases). This CDR3 is 15 amino acids long. Trimming pared 0 bases from V and 5 bases from J, leaving 11 bases between. Germline loops: CDR1 LNHNV, CDR2 YYDKDF (reference sequence). The CDR3 region has the DNA TGTGCCACCAGCAGAGAACTTGGAGGGGATCAGCCCCAGCATTTT. Protein product: CATSRELGGDQPQHF.

The chain couples TRBV19 to TRBJ1-1; D is ambiguous. The CDR3 is 13 amino acids. The germline gives CDR1 LNHDA, CDR2 SQIVND (reference sequence). The V end lost 7 bases, the J end lost 3 bases, and 12 bases lay between the germline ends. CDR3 coding DNA: TGTGCCAGTAAAGTTTTCTATGACACTGAAGCTTTCTTT. Its protein product is CASKVFYDTEAFF.

V and J are TRBV9 and TRBJ2-1; 7 nucleotides agree with TRBD2. The junction had 7 bases not matched to a gene; V was cut back by 4 bases and J by 0 bases. The CDR3 spans 16 residues. From germline, CDR1 is SGDLS and CDR2 YYNGEE. The CDR3 nucleotides read TGTGCCAGCAGCTCCAGCGGGAAAAGCTCCTACAATGAGCAGTTCTTC. Translated: CASSSSGKSSYNEQFF.

V gene TRBV18 combines with J gene TRBJ1-2; 8 bases line up with TRBD1. Trimming took 4 bases from V and 5 from J; bases not matched to a gene: 6. Germline CDR1 KGHSH, CDR2 LQKENI. The CDR3 consists of 14 residues. CDR3 residues: CASSLATGEYGYTF. The CDR3 region has the DNA TGTGCCAGCTCACTGGCGACAGGGGAATATGGCTACACCTTC.

The gene calls are TRBV7-2 and TRBJ2-7, with D unclear. The CDR3 extends over 15 amino acids. V lost 1 base, J lost 6 bases, and 16 bases lay in between. Germline V lookup: CDR1 SGHTA, CDR2 FQGNSA. In DNA form, the CDR3 reads TGTGCCAGCAGCTTAGTAGGCGTGGGCTCGGGCGAGCAGTACTTC. As protein: CASSLVGVGSGEQYF.

The V and J genes are TRBV5-6 and TRBJ1-1; TRBD1 matches 10 bases. Germline CDR1 is SGHDT and CDR2 is YYEEEE. This CDR3 region has 17 residues. J gave up 0 bases and V 7 bases, and 12 bases lay outside the gene matches. The CDR3 spells CASYLISGQGLNTEAFF. CDR3 DNA: TGTGCCAGCTATCTTATTTCGGGACAGGGGTTGAACACTGAAGCTTTCTTT.

The V gene is TRBV27, the J gene TRBJ1-2; no clear D. The CDR3 spans 12 residues. Trimming cost V 4 bases and J 7 bases, with 10 bases left between them. Germline V gene lookup returns CDR1 MNHEY and CDR2 SMNVEV (reference sequence). CDR3 residues: CASSSGSAGYTF. The CDR3 DNA reads as TGTGCCAGCAGTTCGGGGTCCGCTGGCTACACCTTC.

This chain links TRBV30 with TRBJ2-7, with TRBD2 matching 11 bases. The CDR3 has 14 amino acids. The germline gives CDR1 GTSNPN, CDR2 SVGIG (reference sequence). V gave up 5 bases and J gave up 4 bases; unmatched junction bases: 7. The CDR3 here is CAWAIAGGPYEQYF. For the CDR3, the DNA is TGTGCCTGGGCTATAGCGGGAGGGCCGTACGAGCAGTACTTC. Drawing the rest from reference TRBV30 and TRBJ2-7, the complete variable domain is SQTIHQWPATLVQPVGSPLSLECTVEGTSNPNLYWYRQAAGRGLQLLFYSVGIGQISSEVPQNLSASRPQDRQFILSSKKLLLSDSGFYLCAWAIAGGPYEQYFGPGTRLTVT.

The chain couples TRBV7-9 to TRBJ2-6; possibly TRBD1 for D (5 bases). With 5 bases removed from V and 0 bases from J, the gap between germline ends came to 8 bases. Germline V gives CDR1 SEHNR, CDR2 FQNEAQ (reference sequence). This CDR3 has 15 residues. The CDR3 DNA is TGTGCCAGCAGCCTGGGGCCCTCTGGGGCCAACGTCCTGACTTTC. It encodes CASSLGPSGANVLTF. Supplemented by reference TRBV7-9 and TRBJ2-6, the full variable domain reads DTGVSQNPRHKITKRGQNVTFRCDPISEHNRLYWYRQTLGQGPEFLTYFQNEAQLEKSRLLSDRFSAERPKGSFSTLEIQRTEQGDSAMYLCASSLGPSGANVLTFGAGSRLTVL.

The chain employs TRBV5-8 and TRBJ1-5; the D is unclear. V was trimmed by 0 bases and J by 8 bases, leaving 6 bases between them. CDR1 and CDR2 from the germline V gene are SGHTS and YDEGEE. The CDR3 is made up of 12 amino acids. The CDR3 DNA sequence: TGTGCCAGCAGCTTGGTGTGGGAGCCCCAGCATTTT. It is translated as CASSLVWEPQHF.

V usage is TRBV2 and J usage is TRBJ2-7; 8 bases agree with TRBD1. The CDR3 extends over 14 amino acids. V was clipped by 7 bases and J by 3 bases; unmatched bases: 8. CDR1 and CDR2 from the germline V gene are SNHLY and FYNNEI. The CDR3 loop reads CASMRTGKFYEQYF. The DNA for the CDR3 is TGTGCCAGCATGAGGACAGGGAAATTCTACGAGCAGTACTTC.

The chain carries TRBV2 and TRBJ2-3; D remains unclear. The CDR3 is 13 amino acids. V lost 10 bases to trimming and J lost 0 bases, with 11 bases between them. Per the germline V gene, CDR1 is SNHLY and CDR2 is FYNNEI. The CDR3 region has the DNA TGTGCCACCTCGGACGCTAGCACAGATACGCAGTATTTT. Amino acid sequence: CATSDASTDTQYF.

The V and J genes are TRBV28 and TRBJ1-2; 7 nucleotides line up with TRBD1. Germline values: CDR1 MDHEN, CDR2 SYDVKM. Unmatched junction bases numbered 7, after V lost 6 bases and J lost 3 bases. This CDR3 spans 14 amino acids. The CDR3 region is CASSQSDRDYGYTF. CDR3 DNA sequence: TGTGCCAGCAGCCAGTCTGACAGGGACTATGGCTACACCTTC.

Here the CDR3 reads CATSNPGLEETQYF. Here the CDR3 DNA reads TGTGCCACCTCGAACCCGGGACTAGAAGAGACCCAGTACTTC. The chain joins TRBV19 to TRBJ2-5; 8 bases are a match to TRBD2. The CDR3 runs to 14 residues. Trimming cost V 10 bases and J 3 bases; bases outside gene matches: 10. Per the germline V gene, CDR1 is LNHDA and CDR2 is SQIVND (reference sequence).

J is TRBJ1-2 and V is TRBV19; D gene ambiguous. The V gene's germline CDR1 is LNHDA and CDR2 SQIVND (reference sequence). CDR3 length: 15 residues. V was shortened by 4 bases and J by 0 bases, with 12 bases between the two germline ends. This CDR3 is CASSRSAHTNYGYTF. The DNA of the CDR3 is TGTGCCAGTAGTAGAAGCGCACACACTAACTATGGCTACACCTTC.

The chain couples TRBV9 to TRBJ2-2; D might be TRBD1 (6 bases). The V gene's germline CDR1 is SGDLS and CDR2 YYNGEE. V was shortened by 0 bases and J by 3 bases, with 9 bases between the two germline ends. This CDR3 region has 15 residues. CDR3: CASSVGGGDTGELFF. CDR3 nucleotides: TGTGCCAGCAGCGTAGGAGGGGGTGACACCGGGGAGCTGTTTTTT.

The chain has TRBV11-3 and TRBJ2-3; 12 nucleotides agree with TRBD2. Germline CDR1 reads SGHNT; CDR2 reads YENEEA. V was clipped by 5 bases and J by 5 bases; unmatched bases: 5. The CDR3 has 15 amino acids. CDR3 sequence (DNA): TGTGCCAGCAGCGGCGGACTAGCGGGGATAGATACGCAGTATTTT. Protein: CASSGGLAGIDTQYF.

The rearrangement uses TRBV30 and TRBJ2-6; 8 bases are shared with TRBD1. The CDR3 consists of 18 residues. The V gene's germline CDR1 is GTSNPN and CDR2 SVGIG (reference sequence). Unmatched junction bases numbered 16, after V lost 5 bases and J lost 4 bases. In nucleotides, the CDR3 is TGTGCCTGGGTCGGTACGGCCAGGGGGCGTTCGGGGGCCAACGTCCTGACTTTC. Translation gives CAWVGTARGRSGANVLTF.

CDR3 amino acids: CASSLMTSGSGEQYF. The CDR3 DNA follows: TGTGCCAGCAGCTTAATGACTAGCGGGAGCGGCGAGCAGTACTTC. The V gene is TRBV7-9, the J gene TRBJ2-7; 12 nucleotides match TRBD2. The CDR3 covers 15 residues. The V and J ends lost 2 bases and 6 bases, in that order; junction bases with no gene match: 5. Germline loops: CDR1 SEHNR, CDR2 FQNEAQ (reference sequence).